Listed here is a single T cell receptor (beta chain). J lost 5 bases, V lost 0 bases, and 3 bases had no gene match. The CDR3 has 14 amino acids. Germline CDR1 and CDR2: SGHRS and YFSETQ. Seattle enrolled patients during active infection and tracked them longitudinally. The record originates from a study of blood T cell repertoires in COVID-19. Study in general: Nucleic acid was either cDNA or gDNA, and it came from T cells, B-cell-depleted T cells, or PBMCs.

Per the original data handling: Quantification of nucleated cells was approximated via reference gene primer amplification. The method was immunoSEQ multiplex PCR; TCRdb's version includes in-frame clones alone and lacks a portion of them. The DNA gave D and trimming, while V, J and clone size come from that table. The sample yields over 450,000 clones, roughly 87% seen once. The sample consisted of peripheral blood. The chain employs TRBV5-1 and TRBJ2-5; 8 nucleotides align to TRBD1. This TCR was sampled from a man aged 18-30 years with COVID-19, enrolled during active disease. The CDR3 here is CASSLAGGWETQYF. The DNA of the CDR3 is TGCGCCAGCAGCTTGGCAGGGGGCTGGGAGACCCAGTACTTC.